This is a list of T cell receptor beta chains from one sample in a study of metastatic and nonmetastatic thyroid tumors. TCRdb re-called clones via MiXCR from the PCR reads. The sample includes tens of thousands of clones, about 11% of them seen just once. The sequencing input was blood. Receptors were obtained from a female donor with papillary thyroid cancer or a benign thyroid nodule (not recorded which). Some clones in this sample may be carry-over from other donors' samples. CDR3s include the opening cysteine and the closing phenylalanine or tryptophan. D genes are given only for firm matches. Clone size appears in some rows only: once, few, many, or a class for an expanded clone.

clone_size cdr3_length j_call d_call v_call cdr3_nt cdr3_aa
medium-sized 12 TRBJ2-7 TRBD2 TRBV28 TGTGCCAGCAGTTCTTGGACTAGTCGGGGGTACTTC CASSSWTSRGYF
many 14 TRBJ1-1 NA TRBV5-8 TGTGCCAGCAGCTTGGATGGGGTGGCAGGGCAAGCTTTCTTT CASSLDGVAGQAFF
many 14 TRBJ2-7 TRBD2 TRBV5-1 TGCGCCAGCAGCCCCTCAGCGGGAGGATACGAGCAGTACTTC CASSPSAGGYEQYF
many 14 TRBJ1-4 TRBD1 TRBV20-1 TGCAGTGCTAGGGAACAGGGGATTAATGAAAAACTGTTTTTT CSAREQGINEKLFF
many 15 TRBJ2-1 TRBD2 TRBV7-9 TGTGCCAGCAGTCGTTCGCGGGAGACCAACAATGAGCAGTTCTTC CASSRSRETNNEQFF
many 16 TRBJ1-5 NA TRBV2 TGTGCCAGCAGTGAACATGGGGGTAGAGGAAGTCAGCCCCAGCATTTT CASSEHGGRGSQPQHF
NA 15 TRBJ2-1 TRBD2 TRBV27 TGTGCCAGCAGTTTCTTTCCTAGCGGGATATATGAGCAGTTCTTC CASSFFPSGIYEQFF
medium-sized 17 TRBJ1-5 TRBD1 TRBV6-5 TGTGCCAGCAGTTACTCGATTCCCGGGACAGGCGGTCAGCCCCAGCATTTT CASSYSIPGTGGQPQHF
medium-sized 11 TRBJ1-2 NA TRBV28 TGTGCCAGCAGTTACAGTTATGGCTACACCTTC CASSYSYGYTF
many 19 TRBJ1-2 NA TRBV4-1 TGCGCCAGCAGCCAAGATCTTGGGCAGGGACCGCGGGATCCCCCTGGCTACACCTTC CASSQDLGQGPRDPPGYTF
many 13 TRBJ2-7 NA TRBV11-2 TGTGCCAGCAGCTTTTCAGCCAGCTACGAGCAGTACTTC CASSFSASYEQYF
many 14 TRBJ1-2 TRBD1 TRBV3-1 TGTGCCAGCAGCCAAGAACAGGGGAGCAATGGCTACACCTTC CASSQEQGSNGYTF
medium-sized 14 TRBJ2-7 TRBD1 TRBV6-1 TGTGCCAGCAGGGACCGACAGGGAATCTACGAGCAGTACTTC CASRDRQGIYEQYF
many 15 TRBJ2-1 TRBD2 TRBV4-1 TGCGCCAGCAGCCCCCGGACTAGCGGGAGCAGTGAGCAGTTCTTC CASSPRTSGSSEQFF
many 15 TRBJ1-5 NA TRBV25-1 TGTGCCAGCAGTGGGGGGGGGGGGGAAAGGGAGCCCCAGCATTTT CASSGGGGEREPQHF
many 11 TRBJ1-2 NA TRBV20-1 TGCAGTGCTAGTGTGGGTCACGGCTACACCTTC CSASVGHGYTF
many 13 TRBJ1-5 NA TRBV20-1 TGCAGTGCTAGTGCCTCAATGAATCAGCCCCAGCATTTT CSASASMNQPQHF
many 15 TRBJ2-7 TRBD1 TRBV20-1 TGCAGTGCTAGAGGGGACAGGCGAAGTACCTACGAGCAGTACTTC CSARGDRRSTYEQYF
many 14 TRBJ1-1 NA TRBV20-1 TGCAGTGCTAGGATTCGCTGGGTGAACACTGAAGCTTTCTTT CSARIRWVNTEAFF
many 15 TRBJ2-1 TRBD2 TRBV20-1 TGCAGTGCTAGAGAATCTAGCGGGGGATACAATGAGCAGTTCTTC CSARESSGGYNEQFF
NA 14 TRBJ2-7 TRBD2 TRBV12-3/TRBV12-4 TGTGCCAGCACCTCCAGCGGGGTGATAGGAGAGCAGTACTTC CASTSSGVIGEQYF
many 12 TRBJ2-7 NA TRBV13 TGTGCCAGCAGTTCGGGAGCGAGCGAGCAGTACTTC CASSSGASEQYF
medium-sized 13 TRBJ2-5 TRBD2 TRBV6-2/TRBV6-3 TGTGCCAGCAGTCAGCGGGAGCAAGAGACCCAGTACTTC CASSQREQETQYF
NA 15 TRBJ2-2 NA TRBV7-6 TGTGCCAGCGCCCCGCTCGACAGATCCACCGGGGAGCTGTTTTTT CASAPLDRSTGELFF
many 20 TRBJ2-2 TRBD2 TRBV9 TGTGCCAGCAGCGCCCGTGGGGGGGCAGGACTAGCGCCAAACACCGGGGAGCTGTTTTTT CASSARGGAGLAPNTGELFF
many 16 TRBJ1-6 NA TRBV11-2 TGTGCCAGCAGCTTAGGAGGGGGCTCCTATAATTCACCCCTCCACTTT CASSLGGGSYNSPLHF
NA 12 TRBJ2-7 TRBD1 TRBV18 TGTGCCAGCTCACCACCCGACAGGGGACCTTACTTC CASSPPDRGPYF
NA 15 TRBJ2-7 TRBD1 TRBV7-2 TGTGCCAGCAGCTTTCGAGACAGGGTGCTTGTCGAGCAGTACTTC CASSFRDRVLVEQYF
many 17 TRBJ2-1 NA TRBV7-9 TGTGCCAGCAGCTCAGAGGAGGCGGGGAACTCCTACAATGAGCAGTTCTTC CASSSEEAGNSYNEQFF
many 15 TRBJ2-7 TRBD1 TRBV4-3 TGCGCCAGCAGCCAAGCTTGGGGACAGGGCTACGAGCAGTACTTC CASSQAWGQGYEQYF
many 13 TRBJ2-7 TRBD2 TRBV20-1 TGCAGTGTCACTAGCGGGAGTTGGTACGAGCAGTACTTC CSVTSGSWYEQYF
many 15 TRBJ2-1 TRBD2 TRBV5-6 TGTGCCAGCAGCTTCGAGACTAGCCCATACAATGAGCAGTTCTTC CASSFETSPYNEQFF
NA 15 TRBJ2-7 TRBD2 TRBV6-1 TGTGCCAGCAGTTCCATAGCGGGAGTGGGGGGGGAGCAGTACTTC CASSSIAGVGGEQYF
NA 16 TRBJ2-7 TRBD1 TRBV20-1 TGCAGTGCTAGTGGCTTTGCGGGGACAGGGTCCTACGAGCAGTACTTC CSASGFAGTGSYEQYF
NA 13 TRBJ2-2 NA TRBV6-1 TGTGCCAGCACGGCGGTCTTCTCCGGGGAGCTGTTCTTT CASTAVFSGELFF
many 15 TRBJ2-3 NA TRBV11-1 TGTGCCAGCAGCTTAGCGGCGGGTACCCCAGATACGCAGTATTTT CASSLAAGTPDTQYF
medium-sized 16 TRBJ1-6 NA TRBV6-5 TGTGCCAGCAGTTACTCGTTAACTGGGGCGGATTCACCCCTCCACTTT CASSYSLTGADSPLHF
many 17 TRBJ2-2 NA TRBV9 TGTGCCAGCAGCGTAGAGCCTTCGGGCAGTTTCACCGGGGAGCTGTTTTTT CASSVEPSGSFTGELFF
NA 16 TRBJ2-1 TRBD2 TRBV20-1 TGCAGTGCTAGAGGGACCGGGACTAGCCGGTATACTGAGCAGTTCTTC CSARGTGTSRYTEQFF
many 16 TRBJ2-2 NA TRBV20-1 TGCAGTGCGATGTCCACACAGGGATATTTTTCCGGGGAGCTGTTTTTT CSAMSTQGYFSGELFF
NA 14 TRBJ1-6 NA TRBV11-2 TGTGCCATCAGCCCGGGGCGGGGTAATTCACCCCTCCACTTT CAISPGRGNSPLHF
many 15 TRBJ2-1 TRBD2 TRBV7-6 TGTGCCAGCACCAATCTAGCGGGAGGAGGTAATGAGCAGTTCTTC CASTNLAGGGNEQFF
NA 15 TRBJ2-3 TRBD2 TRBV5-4 TGTGCCAGCAGCTTCCGAGCGGGAGGGCCAGTTACGCAGTATTTT CASSFRAGGPVTQYF
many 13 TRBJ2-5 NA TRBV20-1 TGCAGTGCTAGGAGAGGGGGAGGAAAGACCCAGTACTTC CSARRGGGKTQYF